What follows are 17 T cell receptor beta chains derived from one specimen sequenced in a study of neoadjuvant anti-PD-1 for oral cavity cancer. This table comes from immunoSEQ multiplex PCR, and its TCRdb copy is limited to in-frame clones, with some not included. Of about 16,000 clones in the sample, 60% to 80% were seen once. The source was PBMCs, collected before nivolumab (anti-PD-1) treatment. Every receptor here comes from a person aged 35-79 years with oral cavity squamous cell carcinoma.

The table lists this clone with a few counts. The same CDR3 arises from other DNA sequences in this sample as well. The chain links TRBV19 to TRBJ2-4; unclear D gene. Looked up from germline, CDR1 is LNHDA and CDR2 is SQIVND (reference sequence). Deletions cut 6 bases from V and 0 bases from J, with 6 bases between. The CDR3 contains 13 residues. The CDR3, as DNA: TGTGCCAGTAGGGGTTTAGCCAAAAACATTCAGTACTTC. This encodes CASRGLAKNIQYF.

The chain joins TRBV28 to TRBJ1-2; the D gene is possibly TRBD1 (5 bases). V lost 3 bases, J lost 5 bases, and 7 bases lay in between. The germline gives CDR1 MDHEN, CDR2 SYDVKM. The CDR3 totals 12 residues. CDR3 in DNA: TGTGCCAGCAGTTTTGGGGGATATGGCTACACCTTC. It is translated as CASSFGGYGYTF.

This chain links TRBV11-2 with TRBJ2-1; D unclear. The germline CDR1 and CDR2 sequences are SGHAT and FQNNGV. V was trimmed by 3 bases and J by 6 bases, leaving 6 bases between them. This CDR3 contains 12 residues. The CDR3 sequence is CASSFYRNEQFF. CDR3 DNA: TGTGCCAGCAGCTTTTACCGCAATGAGCAGTTCTTC.

The chain employs TRBV11-2 and TRBJ2-1; 7 bases line up with TRBD1. Germline-derived CDR1 and CDR2 are SGHAT and FQNNGV. V gave up 5 bases and J gave up 0 bases; unmatched junction bases: 10. The CDR3 sequence is 17 residues long. CDR3 sequence reads: CASSRDRATISYNEQFF. DNA of the CDR3: TGTGCCAGCAGCCGAGACAGGGCAACCATCTCCTACAATGAGCAGTTCTTC.

The chain recombines TRBV4-1 with TRBJ2-1; 7 positions match TRBD2. Germline CDR1 MGHRA, CDR2 YSYEKL. After removal of 5 bases from V and 3 bases from J, the junction contained 4 bases not matched to a gene. This CDR3 is 14 amino acids long. For the CDR3, the DNA is TGCGCCAGCAGCATCCGGGAGGTCTACAATGAGCAGTTCTTC. Its translation: CASSIREVYNEQFF.

The genes are TRBV20-1 and TRBJ1-2; D unresolved. The CDR3 consists of 9 residues. Germline CDR1 is DFQATT and CDR2 is SNEGSKA (reference sequence). Trimming removed 4 bases from V and 7 bases from J, with 4 bases in between. Here the CDR3 DNA reads TGCAGTGCTACGGGTGGCTACACCTTC. This codes for CSATGGYTF.

The V and J genes are TRBV6-1 and TRBJ1-1; D unresolved. V lost 7 bases, J lost 8 bases, and 11 bases lay in between. The CDR3 has 11 residues. From germline, CDR1 is MNHNS and CDR2 SASEGT. The CDR3 here is CASTITGEAFF. CDR3 coding DNA: TGTGCCAGCACTATTACGGGGGAAGCTTTCTTT.

The chain has TRBV11-3 and TRBJ1-1; 8 bases fit TRBD1. Per the germline V gene, CDR1 is SGHNT and CDR2 is YENEEA. The V gene end was trimmed by 4 bases and the J gene end by 1 base; junction bases not matched to a gene: 11. The length of the CDR3 is 17 residues. The CDR3 region is CASSSLWDRKKNTEAFF. The CDR3 region has the DNA TGTGCCAGCAGCTCCCTGTGGGACAGGAAAAAGAACACTGAAGCTTTCTTT.

The rearrangement links TRBV11-2 to TRBJ2-1; D assignment may be TRBD1 or TRBD2 (5 bases each). Germline V CDR1 and CDR2: SGHAT, FQNNGV. V was cut by 1 base and J by 5 bases, with 9 bases left in between. The CDR3 is 14 residues long. CDR3 nucleotides: TGTGCCAGCAGCTTAGCCGGGACCAACAATGAGCAGTTCTTC. It encodes CASSLAGTNNEQFF.

V and J are TRBV30 and TRBJ1-5, with no clear D. The germline CDR1 and CDR2 sequences are GTSNPN and SVGIG (reference sequence). This CDR3 has 13 residues. V shed 0 bases and J shed 3 bases, with 6 bases lying between them. The CDR3 DNA is TGTGCCTGGAGTGTACGGGCCAATCAGCCCCAGCATTTT. Translating gives CAWSVRANQPQHF.

This clone was observed once. The chain links TRBV29-1 to TRBJ2-1; the match to TRBD2 covers 8 bases. Germline V gene sequence: CDR1 SQVTM, CDR2 ANQGSEA. The trim removed 4 bases at V and 3 bases at J, leaving 2 bases unmatched. The CDR3 spans 13 residues. The CDR3 reads CSVGLANYNEQFF. CDR3 sequence (DNA): TGCAGCGTTGGACTAGCGAACTACAATGAGCAGTTCTTC.

The chain employs TRBV30 and TRBJ2-5; weak D call: TRBD2 (5 bases). This CDR3 has 13 residues. Between the trimmed V and J ends, which lost 2 bases and 5 bases, there was a span of 12 bases. Germline V CDR1 and CDR2: GTSNPN, SVGIG (reference sequence). The CDR3 nucleotides are TGTGCCTGGAGTACGGTTAGCGTGGAGACCCAGTACTTC. It encodes CAWSTVSVETQYF.

This chain joins TRBV7-2 and TRBJ2-1; no clear D. The CDR3 is 13 residues long. Trimming stripped 5 bases from V and 12 bases from J, with 17 bases between. Germline lookup yields CDR1 SGHTA and CDR2 FQGNSA. The CDR3 loop reads CASSTYTRHGQFF. The CDR3 region has the DNA TGTGCCAGCAGCACTTACACCCGTCATGGGCAGTTCTTC.

The chain uses TRBV11-1 and TRBJ2-1, with a weak D call TRBD2 (5 bases). V was pared by 3 bases and J by 0 bases, with 12 bases between. This CDR3 is built from 16 residues. Germline V gives CDR1 SGHAT, CDR2 FQDESV (reference sequence). CDR3 DNA: TGTGCCAGCAGCTTTGGAGGTCCCTTCTCCTACAATGAGCAGTTCTTC. It specifies CASSFGGPFSYNEQFF.

V and J are TRBV30 and TRBJ1-1, with 8 bases that match TRBD1. After removal of 4 bases from V and 4 bases from J, the junction contained 2 bases not matched to a gene. From germline, CDR1 is GTSNPN and CDR2 SVGIG (reference sequence). The CDR3 sequence is 12 residues long. Written as DNA, the CDR3 is TGTGCCTGGACAGGGGGCTTCACTGAAGCTTTCTTT. Translating gives CAWTGGFTEAFF.

The rearrangement links TRBV19 to TRBJ2-1, with D hard to call. The germline V gene has CDR1 LNHDA and CDR2 SQIVND (reference sequence). Trimming took off 5 bases at V and 7 bases at J, with 9 bases between the two ends. CDR3 length: 12 amino acids. CDR3 sequence reads: CASSRLWNEQFF. CDR3 DNA: TGTGCCAGTAGTCGCCTTTGGAATGAGCAGTTCTTC.

This chain links TRBV6-6 with TRBJ2-1; D is unclear. Germline V gene lookup returns CDR1 MNHNY and CDR2 SVGAGI (reference sequence). The germline V and J ends were trimmed by 5 bases and 0 bases, with 14 bases remaining between them. This CDR3 has 16 residues. The CDR3 DNA sequence: TGTGCCAGCAGTCCTCGGGCAGCCAGCTCCTACAATGAGCAGTTCTTC. The encoded protein is CASSPRAASSYNEQFF.